The rows below give T cell receptor beta chains drawn from one sample of a study of blood T cell repertoires in COVID-19. The table came from immunoSEQ multiplex PCR; TCRdb's copy has only in-frame clones and leaves some out. In the table there are some 200,000 clones, 80% to 90% of which are singletons. The source material was peripheral blood. Receptors were obtained from a human donor in a cohort sampled during active COVID-19. Both conserved end residues are part of each CDR3.

TRBV3-1/TRBV3-2	CASSQVRTSGLNTGELFF
TRBV18	CASSTGGWGNQPQHF
TRBV29-1	CSASGTDYGYTF
TRBV5-1	CASSFPNQETQYF
TRBV28	CATVGQDLTFEQYF
TRBV6-5	CASRQRGGSRETQYF
TRBV28	CASSFKGAGNQPQHF
TRBV6-5	CASRATSGIWLEQFF
TRBV27	CASSLLGQGAGEQYF
TRBV7-9	CASSLVGTSGRSYNEQFF
TRBV19	CASETARASRLENEQFF
TRBV2	CASSLGRDLYF
TRBV6-5	CASNRGSGETQYF
TRBV28	CASSPGPLRAGELFF
TRBV5-1	CASSPGTSGTNEQFF
TRBV3-1/TRBV3-2	CASSRRQGGNYGYTF
TRBV29-1	CSVKVQLTGELFF
TRBV3-1/TRBV3-2	CASSPFLPPDTQYF
TRBV5-1	CASSLVPDYGYTF